This paragraph reports one T cell receptor (beta chain). The specificity of this receptor is unknown. Base qualities were left out, and no much larger clone turns up one base away. Patients with autoimmune disease history or receiving systemic immunosuppression were excluded from the trial. Peripheral blood for TCR sequencing was collected from all dose cohorts at baseline, on cycle 4 day 1, and on cycle 7 day 1. Samples came from an open-label, multicenter, first-in-human phase I dose-escalation trial of ivuxolimab. Adults with locally advanced or metastatic melanoma, renal cell carcinoma, hepatocellular carcinoma or head and neck squamous cell carcinoma were enrolled in the trial. Before TCR sequencing, CD4+ T cells and CD8+ T cells from peripheral blood were sorted into separate populations. These data come from a study of OX40 agonist ivuxolimab in advanced cancers. At the level of the whole study: Ivuxolimab was a fully human IgG2 agonistic monoclonal antibody targeting the costimulatory receptor OX40 (CD134). Intravenous ivuxolimab was administered to patients every 2 weeks at six dose levels: 0.01, 0.1, 0.3, 1.5, 3 and 10 mg/kg. Of the approximately 54 dose-escalation patients, hepatocellular carcinoma was present in roughly 19, melanoma in roughly 15, renal cell carcinoma in 9 and head and neck cancer in 9. The dose-escalation cohort was over 70% male with a mean age of about 58 years, ranging from 23 to 79. Prior anti-PD-1, anti-PD-L1 or anti-CTLA-4 therapy was permitted, and checkpoint inhibitors had been received by approximately 39% of dose-escalation patients. Three dose-escalation patients achieved partial responses, one with hepatocellular carcinoma and two with cutaneous melanoma. The purpose of peripheral TCRbeta sequencing was to test whether ivuxolimab changed TCR sequence diversity and led to clonal T-cell expansion. The paper describes the monotherapy dose-escalation part (N = 52 patients) of the phase I trial of ivuxolimab. Results and caveats for the whole study, not just this receptor: In partial responders in the 0.1-3.0 mg/kg groups, normalized peripheral clonal expansion was found to be among the lowest, especially among CD8+ T cells. On average, CD8+ T cells showed more expanded clones than CD4+ T cells after ivuxolimab. At doses of 0.1 to 3.0 mg/kg, clonal expansion of both CD4+ and CD8+ blood T cells was observed from baseline to week 6. Low levels of normalized T-cell clonal expansion were also seen in some patients who did not respond. Which antigens the clonally expanded peripheral T cells were specific for was not determined.

Genomic DNA was isolated from the sorted cells so that the TCRbeta CDR3 region could be sequenced. The immunoSEQ Assay was used to sequence the TCRbeta CDR3 regions. What TCRdb holds here is the immuneACCESS table cut down to in-frame rearrangements. Part of the clones is not present; checked against another copy, under half of the missing clones reflect an unresolved V gene, and the others are unexplained. The sample records approximately 14,000 clones, around 60% of which are singletons. Together, the top ten hold 8.4% of the sample. The CDR3 holds 17 amino acids from the cysteine to the phenylalanine. This entry keeps only the CDR3 DNA: 51 bases, framed from base 1. From the germline V gene, CDR1 is SGHRS and CDR2 is YFSETQ. The V end gives up 1 base and the J end 1 base, leaving 7 bases in the junction not matched to a gene.

The receptor's source is an adult with an advanced solid tumor such as melanoma, head and neck, liver or kidney cancer. The V and J genes are TRBV5-1 and TRBJ2-1; 8 bases in the middle match TRBD2. This specimen consisted of CD4+ or CD8+ T cells sorted from blood, obtained in a trial of the OX40 agonist ivuxolimab. The DNA sequence reads TGCGCCAGCAGCTTGAGGGGCGGGGGGCGTTCCTACAATGAGCAGTTCTTC. It encodes CASSLRGGGRSYNEQFF. Beyond the CDR3, the reference TRBV5-1 and TRBJ2-1 genes provide the residues; the full variable domain reads: KAGVTQTPRYLIKTRGQQVTLSCSPISGHRSVSWYQQTPGQGLQFLFEYFSETQRNKGNFPGRFSGRQFSNSRSEMNVSTLELGDSALYLCASSLRGGGRSYNEQFFGPGTRLTVL.